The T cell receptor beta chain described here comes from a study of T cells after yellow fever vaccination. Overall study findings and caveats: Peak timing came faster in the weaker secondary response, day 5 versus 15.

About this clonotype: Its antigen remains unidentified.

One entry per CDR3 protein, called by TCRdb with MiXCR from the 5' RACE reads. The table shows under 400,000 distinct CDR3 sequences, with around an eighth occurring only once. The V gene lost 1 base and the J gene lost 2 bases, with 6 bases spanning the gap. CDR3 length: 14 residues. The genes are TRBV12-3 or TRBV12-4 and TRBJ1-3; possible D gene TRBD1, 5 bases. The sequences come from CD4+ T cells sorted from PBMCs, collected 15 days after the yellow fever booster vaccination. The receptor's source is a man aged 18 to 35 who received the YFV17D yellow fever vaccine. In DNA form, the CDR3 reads TGTGCCAGCAGTTTAGGCAGGGCTGGAAACACCATATATTTT. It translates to CASSLGRAGNTIYF.